The 16 T cell receptor beta chains below come from one sample, sequenced in a study of T cell repertoires in ileal Crohn's disease. The table came from immunoSEQ multiplex PCR; TCRdb's copy has only in-frame clones and leaves some out. Of 14,000 or so clones listed, roughly 78% are singletons. The sequenced sample was ileal tissue. These receptors originate from an adult with Crohn's disease.

The rearrangement uses TRBV5-4 and TRBJ2-7, with 7 positions matching TRBD2. The CDR3 contains 15 residues. The V and J ends lost 1 base and 2 bases, in that order; junction bases with no gene match: 6. The germline V gene encodes CDR1 SGHNT and CDR2 YYREEE (reference sequence). CDR3 sequence reads: CASSLFSGETYEQYF. The CDR3 DNA is TGTGCCAGCAGCTTGTTCAGCGGGGAAACCTACGAGCAGTACTTC.

This rearrangement joins TRBV28 to TRBJ1-2; 8 nucleotides align to TRBD1. CDR3 size: 13 residues. The germline V gene encodes CDR1 MDHEN and CDR2 SYDVKM. Trimming at V came to 5 bases and at J to 6 bases, leaving 5 bases not matched to a gene. CDR3 in DNA: TGTGCCAGCAGTGCGGGGACAGGCAATGGCTACACCTTC. This sequence encodes CASSAGTGNGYTF.

This clone was seen more than once but under ten times. V usage is TRBV30 and J usage is TRBJ1-1; 9 bases are shared with TRBD1. Germline lookup yields CDR1 GTSNPN and CDR2 SVGIG (reference sequence). The ends lost 2 bases at V and 5 bases at J; junction bases unmatched: 9. The CDR3 has 15 residues. The CDR3 DNA reads TGTGCCTGGAGTACCTTTACAGGGGGCTCAACTGAAGCTTTCTTT. As protein: CAWSTFTGGSTEAFF. The full variable domain, completed using reference TRBV30 and TRBJ1-1, is SQTIHQWPATLVQPVGSPLSLECTVEGTSNPNLYWYRQAAGRGLQLLFYSVGIGQISSEVPQNLSASRPQDRQFILSSKKLLLSDSGFYLCAWSTFTGGSTEAFFGQGTRLTVV.

The V call is TRBV30, the J call TRBJ2-7; a weak D match, TRBD2 (5 bases). CDR3 size: 14 residues. Germline assignment: CDR1 GTSNPN and CDR2 SVGIG (reference sequence). V gave up 0 bases and J gave up 4 bases, with 13 bases separating them. Here the CDR3 reads CAWSVGGGGYEQYF. In DNA, the CDR3 is TGTGCCTGGAGTGTCGGAGGAGGTGGGTACGAGCAGTACTTC.

The chain links TRBV28 to TRBJ1-3; TRBD1 matches 7 bases. CDR1 is MDHEN and CDR2 is SYDVKM in the germline V gene. CDR3 length: 15 amino acids. The J segment lost 0 bases and the V segment lost 5 bases, leaving 4 bases of the junction unmatched. The CDR3 region has the DNA TGTGCCAGCAGTCCCGGGACAGTCTCTGGAAACACCATATATTTT. This gives the protein CASSPGTVSGNTIYF.

This chain joins TRBV11-1 and TRBJ2-3; 10 nucleotides line up with TRBD1. V was clipped by 5 bases and J by 3 bases; unmatched bases: 5. The CDR3 sequence is 15 residues long. Germline-derived CDR1 and CDR2 are SGHAT and FQDESV (reference sequence). Here the CDR3 DNA reads TGTGCCAGCAGCCCGCGACAGGGGGCTACAGATACGCAGTATTTT. Its protein is CASSPRQGATDTQYF.

The chain employs TRBV2 and TRBJ1-2, with 7 bases aligning to TRBD1. With 6 bases clipped from V and 8 bases from J, the junction kept 6 bases outside the gene matches. The CDR3 spans 12 residues. CDR1 and CDR2 (germline): SNHLY, FYNNEI. The CDR3 reads CASRQGNEGYTF. The CDR3 DNA follows: TGTGCCAGCAGACAGGGGAATGAGGGCTACACCTTC. Together with reference TRBV2 and TRBJ1-2, the CDR3 gives the full variable domain: EPEVTQTPSHQVTQMGQEVILRCVPISNHLYFYWYRQILGQKVEFLVSFYNNEISEKSEIFDDQFSVERPDGSNFTLKIRSTKLEDSAMYFCASRQGNEGYTFGSGTRLTVV.

V is TRBV4-2 and J is TRBJ2-5; D is possibly TRBD1 (5 bases). V gave up 2 bases and J gave up 2 bases, with 9 bases separating them. Germline values: CDR1 LGHNA, CDR2 YNFKEQ. The CDR3 contains 14 residues. CDR3 loop: CASSQPQGQETQYF. CDR3 coding DNA: TGTGCCAGCAGCCAACCGCAGGGTCAAGAGACCCAGTACTTC.

The chain combines TRBV19 with TRBJ1-1, with 7 nucleotides matching TRBD1. The junction had 5 bases not matched to a gene; V was cut back by 4 bases and J by 3 bases. The CDR3 is 14 residues long. Germline V gene sequence: CDR1 LNHDA, CDR2 SQIVND (reference sequence). CDR3: CASSSRTGDTEAFF. In nucleotides, the CDR3 is TGTGCCAGTAGTAGCCGGACAGGCGACACTGAAGCTTTCTTT.

V usage is TRBV19 and J usage is TRBJ1-6, with D unclear. V was cut by 9 bases and J by 0 bases, with 9 bases left in between. Per germline, CDR1 LNHDA and CDR2 SQIVND (reference sequence). The CDR3 is 14 residues long. The CDR3 spells CASVSSSYNSPLHF. Written as DNA, the CDR3 is TGTGCCAGCGTATCCAGCTCCTATAATTCACCCCTCCACTTT.

The J gene is TRBJ2-2, the V gene TRBV5-4; no clear D gene. The CDR3 length is 12 residues. CDR1 is SGHNT and CDR2 is YYREEE in the germline V gene (reference sequence). The ends were cut back, 0 bases at V and 6 bases at J, with 3 bases in the middle. The CDR3 region is CASSLASGELFF. The CDR3, as DNA: TGTGCCAGCAGCTTGGCCTCCGGGGAGCTGTTTTTT.

CDR3: CSVGGQAGGYTF. The CDR3 DNA reads TGCAGCGTTGGTGGACAGGCTGGAGGCTACACCTTC. The J gene is TRBJ1-2, the V gene TRBV29-1; 7 positions match TRBD1. The junction had 7 bases not matched to a gene; V was cut back by 4 bases and J by 8 bases. The CDR3 runs to 12 residues. The V gene's germline CDR1 is SQVTM and CDR2 ANQGSEA.

This chain uses TRBV15 with TRBJ2-7, with 7 positions matching TRBD1. The CDR3 is 14 residues long. Germline lookup yields CDR1 LNHNV and CDR2 YYDKDF (reference sequence). With V trimmed by 1 base and J by 5 bases, 5 bases remained unmatched. CDR3 bases: TGTGCCACCAGCAGAGGAGACAGGGCACACGAGCAGTACTTC. This codes for CATSRGDRAHEQYF.

The gene calls are TRBV7-2 and TRBJ2-3; D may be TRBD1 (5 bases). Germline CDR1 and CDR2: SGHTA and FQGNSA. This CDR3 has 14 residues. V was clipped by 1 base and J by 3 bases, with 8 bases between them. CDR3 coding DNA: TGTGCCAGCAGCTTAGAGGGGCAAACAGATACGCAGTATTTT. This codes for CASSLEGQTDTQYF.

The V call is TRBV5-5, the J call TRBJ1-3, with D possibly being TRBD1 (6 bases). This CDR3 has 15 residues. V was trimmed by 4 bases and J by 2 bases, leaving 13 bases between them. Germline-derived CDR1 and CDR2 are SGHKS and YYEKEE (reference sequence). The CDR3 DNA reads TGTGCCAGCAGCAGGAGGACAGAAACTGGAAACACCATATATTTT. It is translated as CASSRRTETGNTIYF.

This clone was seen a handful of times. V is TRBV10-3 and J is TRBJ1-2; maybe TRBD1 (5 bases). This CDR3 has 13 residues. V was cut by 3 bases and J by 8 bases, with 13 bases left in between. Looked up from germline, CDR1 is ENHRY and CDR2 is SYGVKD. The CDR3 bases are TGTGCCATCAGTGACACGCAGGGCTACGGCTACACCTTC. Translated: CAISDTQGYGYTF.